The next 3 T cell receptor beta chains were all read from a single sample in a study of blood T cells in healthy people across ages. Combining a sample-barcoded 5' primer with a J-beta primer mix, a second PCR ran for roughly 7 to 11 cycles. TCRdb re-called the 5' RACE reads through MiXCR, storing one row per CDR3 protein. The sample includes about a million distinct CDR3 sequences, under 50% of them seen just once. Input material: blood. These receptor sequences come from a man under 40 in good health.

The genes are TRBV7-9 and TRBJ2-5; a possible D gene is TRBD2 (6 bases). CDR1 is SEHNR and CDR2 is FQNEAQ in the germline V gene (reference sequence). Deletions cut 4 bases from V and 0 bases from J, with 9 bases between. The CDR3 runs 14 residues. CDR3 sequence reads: CASSSGLNQETQYF. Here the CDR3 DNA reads TGTGCCAGCAGCTCCGGACTAAACCAAGAGACCCAGTACTTC.

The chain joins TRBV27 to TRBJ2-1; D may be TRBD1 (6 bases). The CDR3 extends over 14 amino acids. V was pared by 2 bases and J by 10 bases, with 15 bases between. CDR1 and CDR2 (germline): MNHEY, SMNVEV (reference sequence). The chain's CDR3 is CASSLEHRAYEQFF. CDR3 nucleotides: TGTGCCAGCAGTTTAGAGCACAGGGCCTACGAGCAGTTCTTC.

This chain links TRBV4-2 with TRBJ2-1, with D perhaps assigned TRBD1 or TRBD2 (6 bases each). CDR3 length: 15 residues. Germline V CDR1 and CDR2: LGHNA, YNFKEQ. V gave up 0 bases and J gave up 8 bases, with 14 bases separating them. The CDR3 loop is CASSQEHVGGYEQFF. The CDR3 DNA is TGTGCCAGCAGCCAAGAACATGTCGGGGGCTATGAGCAGTTCTTC.